This T cell receptor beta chain was recorded in a study of T-cell reconstitution after alpha-beta-depleted transplantation in children. Overall study results and limits: From newly produced T cells came most of the T-cell counts and diversity one year after transplant.

Unique molecular identifiers were built into the TCRbeta library. TCRdb used MiXCR to reprocess the PCR reads, holding one entry per CDR3 protein. Of about 300,000 distinct CDR3 sequences listed, almost 8% are singletons. This clonotype was found many times. Its antigen is undetermined. The CDR3 runs to 16 residues. V shed 5 bases and J 1 base; nucleotides not matched to a gene: 10. From germline, CDR1 is MNHEY and CDR2 SMNVEV (reference sequence). This TCR was sampled from a female patient younger than 10 who had a stem cell transplant for Fanconi anemia, so the T cells may come from the graft donor. The chain carries TRBV27 and TRBJ1-2, with 7 bases that match TRBD1. The sequencing here drew on peripheral blood, taken 360 days after TCRalphabeta/CD19-depleted stem cell transplant. The DNA of the CDR3 is TGTGCCAGCAGTCCGACGCCAGGGGGTTTTAACTATGGCTACACCTTC. It translates to CASSPTPGGFNYGYTF.